This T cell receptor (beta chain) was sequenced for a study of T cell clonality in common variable immunodeficiency. This CDR3 has 16 amino acids. In germline, CDR1 is MDHEN, CDR2 SYDVKM. The ends were cut back, 5 bases at V and 0 bases at J, with 11 bases in the middle. This clone was observed many times. The missing CDR3 end, 3 residues past where the read stops, is filled in from the germline J gene. Equal genomic DNA amounts from CVID and control samples were sequenced. Assay: immunoSEQ multiplex PCR; the TCRdb copy retains only in-frame clones and omits some. The table lists 60,000 to 75,000 clones, with no singletons.

The rearrangement links TRBV28 to TRBJ2-6; D unclear. The TCR originated in a person between 18 and 70 years old in good health. Specimen: peripheral blood mononuclear cells. CDR3 in amino acids: CASSPPIRSGANVLTF. CDR3 DNA (partial): TGTGCCAGCAGTCCCCCTATTCGCTCTGGGGCCAACGTC.